The rows below give T cell receptor beta chains drawn from one sample of a study of T cells in Graves' hyperthyroidism and ophthalmopathy. MiXCR, run by TCRdb on the multiplex PCR reads, gives a single entry per CDR3 protein. The repertoire holds hundreds of thousands of distinct CDR3 sequences, with 15% to 20% as singletons. Sequenced sample: blood. These receptors originate from a man between 40 and 49 years old with Graves' ophthalmopathy. Each CDR3 is given with its conserved first and last residue. D genes are given only for firm matches. Clone size appears in some rows only: once, few, many, or a class for an expanded clone.

J gene | D gene | clone size | V gene | CDR3 DNA | CDR3 protein
TRBJ1-4 | - | many | TRBV30 | TGTGCCTGGAGCCAGGGGCGGGAGAAAGAAAAACTGTTTTTT | CAWSQGREKEKLFF
TRBJ2-1 | TRBD2 | many | TRBV6-5 | TGTGCCAGCAGTTACTTCGGCGGGGGGCTGGGTGAGCAGTTCTTC | CASSYFGGGLGEQFF
TRBJ1-5 | TRBD1 | - | TRBV6-1 | TGTGCCAGCTTTACAGGGGGGATTGGGAATCAGCCCCAGCATTTT | CASFTGGIGNQPQHF
TRBJ2-6 | - | - | TRBV28 | TGTGCCAGCAGTTTAAGGGGGTTTGGGGCCAACGTCCTGACTTTC | CASSLRGFGANVLTF
TRBJ1-1 | - | few | TRBV7-9 | TGTGCCAGCAGCTTGGACAGCCTATTGAACACTGAAGCTTTCTTT | CASSLDSLLNTEAFF
TRBJ1-2 | - | few | TRBV28 | TGTGCCAGCAGCTCCGCTAGGGACCTCTATGGCTACACCTTC | CASSSARDLYGYTF
TRBJ2-2 | TRBD2 | - | TRBV20-1 | TGCAGTGCTAGGACTAGCGGCACCGGGGAGCTGTTTTTT | CSARTSGTGELFF
TRBJ2-7 | TRBD1 | many | TRBV7-9 | TGTGCCAGCAGCTTAGTTCCAGGGGGAGTCGAGCAGTACTTC | CASSLVPGGVEQYF
TRBJ2-1 | - | few | TRBV4-2 | TGTGCCAGCAGCCAAGGCCACACCCCTCGGGAGAGCTCCTACAATGAGCAGTTCTTC | CASSQGHTPRESSYNEQFF
TRBJ2-7 | TRBD1 | many | TRBV3-1 | TGTGCCAGCAGCCTAACCCCCGGGACAGGGGGCGAGCAGTACTTC | CASSLTPGTGGEQYF
TRBJ1-2 | - | few | TRBV20-1 | TGCAGTGCTAGAGAATCTGGGCAGGGGAGAGGCTACACCTTC | CSARESGQGRGYTF
TRBJ2-1 | TRBD2 | many | TRBV5-1 | TGCGCCAGCAGCTTCGTGACTAGCGGGAGTGGTGAGCAGTTCTTC | CASSFVTSGSGEQFF
TRBJ2-5 | - | - | TRBV7-9 | TGTGTCAGCAGCTGGGGCCCTCAGACCCAGTACTTC | CVSSWGPQTQYF
TRBJ1-1 | TRBD1 | - | TRBV6-1 | TGTGCCAGCAGTCCCTCAACCAGGGGGCGAAGGAACACTGAAGCTTTCTTT | CASSPSTRGRRNTEAFF
TRBJ1-2 | - | many | TRBV7-2 | TGTGCCAGCAGCTTAGACCGGGCTGGCTACACCTTC | CASSLDRAGYTF
TRBJ2-7 | - | - | TRBV7-9 | TGTGCCAGCAGCTTACCCCCTTTACGACGAGAGCAGTACTTC | CASSLPPLRREQYF